The sequence of this T cell receptor beta chain was determined in a study of cytomegalovirus exposure and HLA in healthy donors. Use of 60 Vbeta and 13 Jbeta primers characterized the PCR. This table comes from immunoSEQ multiplex PCR, and its TCRdb copy is limited to in-frame clones, with some not included. The profile shows around 120,000 clones, approximately 80% of them singletons. This clone was observed a few times. Its cognate antigen is unknown. The junction departs from germline at one end; a sequencing error may be responsible. The CDR3 is 12 amino acids. Germline CDR1 is SEHNR and CDR2 is FQNEAQ (reference sequence). Study results and limitations: It was likely that a cluster of highly shared sequence variants was a sequencing artifact. In a later analysis, specific HLA alleles were associated with 15,000 to 20,000 TCR beta sequences at a 0.05 false discovery rate.

The V gene is TRBV7-9, the J gene TRBJ2-7; 10 nucleotides align to TRBD2. This TCR was sampled from a man aged 50-59 years in good health and CMV-seronegative. The sequenced sample consisted of PBMCs. CDR3 DNA: TGTTCCAGCAGCTTAGCGGGGGGCGAGCAGTACTTC. It specifies CSSSLAGGEQYF.